One sample yielded the 13 T cell receptor beta chains listed below, sequenced in a study of radiotherapy plus CTLA-4 blockade in lung cancer. Measured with immunoSEQ multiplex PCR; TCRdb has only the in-frame clones, and not every one. The sample shows about 45,000 clones, 50% to 70% of them seen only once. Source: peripheral blood, taken from a patient treated with radiotherapy plus ipilimumab. All receptors derive from a human donor with non-small cell lung cancer who had a partial response to radiotherapy plus ipilimumab.

The rearrangement uses TRBV30 and TRBJ1-4; D is ambiguous. Germline CDR1 GTSNPN, CDR2 SVGIG (reference sequence). There are 12 residues in the CDR3. Trimming pared 3 bases from V and 8 bases from J, leaving 10 bases between. This CDR3 reads CAWSQRGEKLFF. The CDR3 DNA is TGTGCCTGGAGCCAGAGAGGCGAAAAACTGTTTTTT.

With regard to this clone: Sequence at one end of the junction differs from germline and may be a read error. This chain joins TRBV11-3 and TRBJ1-2, with 9 bases that match TRBD1. The V gene's germline CDR1 is SGHNT and CDR2 YENEEA. The CDR3 contains 13 residues. The CDR3 coding sequence is TGTGCCAGCAGCTTAGACGGGACAGGGATCGTATCCTTC. Translated: CASSLDGTGIVSF. Full variable domain (remainder filled in from reference TRBV11-3 and TRBJ1-2): EAGVVQSPRYKIIEKKQPVAFWCNPISGHNTLYWYLQNLGQGPELLIRYENEEAVDDSQLPKDRFSAERLKGVDSTLKIQPAELGDSAVYLCASSLDGTGIVSFGSGTRLTVV.

The chain couples TRBV7-3 to TRBJ2-1; unclear D gene. Germline values: CDR1 SGHTA, CDR2 FQGTGA. V was pared by 6 bases and J by 6 bases, with 12 bases between. The CDR3 contains 13 residues. The CDR3 is CASSATPLNEQFF. The CDR3 region has the DNA TGTGCCAGCAGTGCGACTCCGCTCAATGAGCAGTTCTTC.

The CDR3 spells CASSLNRGNYGYTF. The CDR3, as DNA: TGTGCCAGCAGCTTAAACAGGGGCAACTATGGCTACACCTTC. V is TRBV7-2 and J is TRBJ1-2; 7 bases fit TRBD1. CDR3 length: 14 amino acids. Losses at the gene ends were 2 bases for V and 2 bases for J; bases not matched to a gene: 2. Germline CDR1 SGHTA, CDR2 FQGNSA. Filled out from reference TRBV7-2 and TRBJ1-2, the complete variable domain reads GAGVSQSPSNKVTEKGKDVELRCDPISGHTALYWYRQSLGQGLEFLIYFQGNSAPDKSGLPSDRFSAERTGGSVSTLTIQRTQQEDSAVYLCASSLNRGNYGYTFGSGTRLTVV.

The chain joins TRBV9 to TRBJ2-5, with 8 bases fitting TRBD1. V shed 0 bases and J 4 bases; nucleotides not matched to a gene: 14. This CDR3 has 18 amino acids. Germline V gene sequence: CDR1 SGDLS, CDR2 YYNGEE. DNA of the CDR3: TGTGCCAGCAGCGTAGGACAGGGGTGGCCAGGGTCAATAGAGACCCAGTACTTC. As protein: CASSVGQGWPGSIETQYF.

The rearrangement uses TRBV6-5 and TRBJ2-1, with 8 bases fitting TRBD2. V trimming: 0 bases; J trimming: 1 base; junction bases outside the gene matches: 2. The V gene's germline CDR1 is MNHEY and CDR2 SVGAGI. The CDR3 sequence is 16 residues long. The CDR3 region has the DNA TGTGCCAGCAGTTACTCGATAGCGGGATCCTACAATGAGCAGTTCTTC. This sequence encodes CASSYSIAGSYNEQFF.

This clone was observed a handful of times. The CDR3 reads CASSHSKGDGGYTF. The CDR3 nucleotides read TGTGCCAGCAGCCATTCCAAAGGAGACGGTGGCTACACCTTC. The chain employs TRBV4-2 and TRBJ1-2; D gene unclear. V dropped 3 bases and J dropped 7 bases, with 15 bases sitting between them. The CDR3 is 14 residues long. CDR1 and CDR2 from the germline V gene are LGHNA and YNFKEQ.

The chain links TRBV19 to TRBJ2-5; 10 nucleotides line up with TRBD1. The CDR3 has 15 residues. With V trimmed by 5 bases and J by 7 bases, 10 bases remained unmatched. Germline loops: CDR1 LNHDA, CDR2 SQIVND (reference sequence). The CDR3: CASSAAGTGVGTQYF. The CDR3 nucleotides are TGTGCCAGTAGTGCCGCCGGGACAGGGGTTGGGACCCAGTACTTC. The variable domain in full, completed from reference TRBV19 and TRBJ2-5, reads DGGITQSPKYLFRKEGQNVTLSCEQNLNHDAMYWYRQDPGQGLRLIYYSQIVNDFQKGDIAEGYSVSREKKESFPLTVTSAQKNPTAFYLCASSAAGTGVGTQYFGPGTRLLVL.

The CDR3 bases are TGTGCTAGTGGTTTGGTACTTATGTGGAAGGAACTCAGGCCTAATAGCAATCAGCCCCAGCATTTT. It yields the protein CASGLVLMWKELRPNSNQPQHF. This chain links TRBV12-5 with TRBJ1-5; D unclear. The CDR3 loop spans 22 amino acids. Between the trimmed V and J ends, which lost 0 bases and 0 bases, there was a span of 27 bases. Germline loops: CDR1 LGHNT, CDR2 FRNRAP.

The V gene is TRBV9, the J gene TRBJ1-3, with D hard to call. CDR1 and CDR2 (germline): SGDLS, YYNGEE. The CDR3 is 15 residues long. The V end was cut by 4 bases, the J end by 2 bases, with 13 bases between. CDR3 loop: CASSPRVAAGNTIYF. The CDR3 DNA reads as TGTGCCAGCAGCCCTAGAGTGGCAGCTGGAAACACCATATATTTT.

V and J are TRBV5-4 and TRBJ2-7; 7 bases line up with TRBD2. Trimming cost V 5 bases and J 6 bases; bases outside gene matches: 11. Germline CDR1 and CDR2: SGHNT and YYREEE (reference sequence). The CDR3 has 14 residues. The CDR3 sequence: CASSSGTTLLEQYF. The CDR3 DNA follows: TGTGCCAGCAGTTCCGGGACTACCCTTCTCGAGCAGTACTTC.

The rearrangement links TRBV7-9 to TRBJ2-7; D perhaps matches TRBD1 (6 bases). Germline CDR1 SEHNR, CDR2 FQNEAQ (reference sequence). The CDR3 is made up of 13 amino acids. The germline V and J ends were trimmed by 3 bases and 1 base, with 7 bases remaining between them. The CDR3 spells CASSFGQSYEQYF. CDR3 in DNA: TGTGCCAGCAGCTTCGGACAGTCCTACGAGCAGTACTTC.

The chain recombines TRBV9 with TRBJ2-7; D perhaps matches TRBD2 (6 bases). Germline V CDR1 and CDR2: SGDLS, YYNGEE. The CDR3 is made up of 15 amino acids. Between the trimmed V and J ends, which lost 0 bases and 0 bases, there was a span of 10 bases. CDR3 residues: CASSVESGVSYEQYF. CDR3 bases: TGTGCCAGCAGCGTAGAGTCGGGGGTCTCCTACGAGCAGTACTTC.